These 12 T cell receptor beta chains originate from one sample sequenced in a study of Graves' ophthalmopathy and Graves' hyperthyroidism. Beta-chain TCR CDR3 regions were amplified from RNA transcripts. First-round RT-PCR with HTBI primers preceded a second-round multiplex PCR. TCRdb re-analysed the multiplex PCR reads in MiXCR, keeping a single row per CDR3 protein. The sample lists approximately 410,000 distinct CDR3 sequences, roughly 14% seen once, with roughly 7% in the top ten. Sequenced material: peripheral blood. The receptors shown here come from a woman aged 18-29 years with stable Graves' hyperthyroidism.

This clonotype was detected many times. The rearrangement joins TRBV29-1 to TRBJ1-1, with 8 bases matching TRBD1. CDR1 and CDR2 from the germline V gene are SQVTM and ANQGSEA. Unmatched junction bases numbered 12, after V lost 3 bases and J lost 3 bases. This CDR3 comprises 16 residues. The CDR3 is CSVDPRETGGDTEAFF. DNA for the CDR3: TGCAGCGTTGATCCCCGGGAAACAGGGGGGGACACTGAAGCTTTCTTT.

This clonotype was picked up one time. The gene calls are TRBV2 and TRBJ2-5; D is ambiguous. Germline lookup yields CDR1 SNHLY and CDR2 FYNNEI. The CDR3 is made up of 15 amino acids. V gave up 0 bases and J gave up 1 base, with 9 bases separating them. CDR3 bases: TGTGCCAGCAGTGAAGCGGTATCATTCCAAGAGACCCAGTACTTC. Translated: CASSEAVSFQETQYF.

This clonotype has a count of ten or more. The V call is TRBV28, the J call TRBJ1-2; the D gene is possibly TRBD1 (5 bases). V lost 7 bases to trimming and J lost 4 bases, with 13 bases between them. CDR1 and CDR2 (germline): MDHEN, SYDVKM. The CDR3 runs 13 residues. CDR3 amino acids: CASTRQGSYGYTF. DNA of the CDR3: TGTGCCAGCACCAGGCAGGGAAGCTATGGCTACACCTTC.

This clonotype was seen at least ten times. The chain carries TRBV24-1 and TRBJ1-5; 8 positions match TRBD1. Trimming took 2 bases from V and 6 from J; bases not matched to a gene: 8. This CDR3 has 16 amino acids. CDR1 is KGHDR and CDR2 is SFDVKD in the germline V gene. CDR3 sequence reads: CATSDSGTGTGQPQHF. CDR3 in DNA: TGTGCCACCAGTGATTCCGGGACAGGTACAGGTCAGCCCCAGCATTTT.

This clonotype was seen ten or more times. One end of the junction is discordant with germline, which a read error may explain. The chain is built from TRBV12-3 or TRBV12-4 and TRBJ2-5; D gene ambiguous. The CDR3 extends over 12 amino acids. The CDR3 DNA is TGTGCCAGCAGTACCAACACCCCGGCCCGGAACTTC. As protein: CASSTNTPARNF.

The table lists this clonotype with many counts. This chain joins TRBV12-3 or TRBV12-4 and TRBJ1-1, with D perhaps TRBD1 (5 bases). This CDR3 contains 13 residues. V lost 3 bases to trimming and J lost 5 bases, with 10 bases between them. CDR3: CASSFQGRTEAFF. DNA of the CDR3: TGTGCCAGCAGTTTTCAGGGTCGGACTGAAGCTTTCTTT.

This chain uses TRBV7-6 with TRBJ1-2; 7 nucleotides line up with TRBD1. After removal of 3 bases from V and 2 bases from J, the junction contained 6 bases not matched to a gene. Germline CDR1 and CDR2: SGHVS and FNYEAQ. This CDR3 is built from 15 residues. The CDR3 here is CASSLGIQGNYGYTF. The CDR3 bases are TGTGCCAGCAGCTTGGGAATACAGGGGAACTATGGCTACACCTTC.

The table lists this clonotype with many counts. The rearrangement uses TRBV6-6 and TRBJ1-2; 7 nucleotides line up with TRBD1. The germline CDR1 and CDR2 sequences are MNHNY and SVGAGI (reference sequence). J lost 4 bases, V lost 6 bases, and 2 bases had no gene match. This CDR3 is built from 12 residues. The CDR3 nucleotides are TGTGCCAGCAGGACAGGGATCTATGGCTACACCTTC. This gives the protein CASRTGIYGYTF.

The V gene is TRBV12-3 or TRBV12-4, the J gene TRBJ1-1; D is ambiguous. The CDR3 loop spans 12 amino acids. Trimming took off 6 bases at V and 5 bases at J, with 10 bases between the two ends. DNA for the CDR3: TGTGCCAGCAGGGAGCCCAGGACTGAAGCTTTCTTT. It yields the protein CASREPRTEAFF.

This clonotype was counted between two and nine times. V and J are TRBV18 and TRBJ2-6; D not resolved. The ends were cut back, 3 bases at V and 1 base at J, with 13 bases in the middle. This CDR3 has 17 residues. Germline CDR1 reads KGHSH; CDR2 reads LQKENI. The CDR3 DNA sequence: TGTGCCAGCTCACCCCTTCCTAAGGGATCTGGGGCCAACGTCCTGACTTTC. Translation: CASSPLPKGSGANVLTF. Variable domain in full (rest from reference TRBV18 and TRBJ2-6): NAGVMQNPRHLVRRRGQEARLRCSPMKGHSHVYWYRQLPEEGLKFMVYLQKENIIDESGMPKERFSAEFPKEGPSILRIQQVVRGDSAAYFCASSPLPKGSGANVLTFGAGSRLTVL.

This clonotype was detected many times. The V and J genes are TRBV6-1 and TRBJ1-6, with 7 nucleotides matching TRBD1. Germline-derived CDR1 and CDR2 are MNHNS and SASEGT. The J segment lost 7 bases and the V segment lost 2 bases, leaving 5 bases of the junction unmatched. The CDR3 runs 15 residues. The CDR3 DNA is TGTGCCAGCAGTGAAAGGGGGCAGGGGAATTCACCCCTCCACTTT. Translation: CASSERGQGNSPLHF.

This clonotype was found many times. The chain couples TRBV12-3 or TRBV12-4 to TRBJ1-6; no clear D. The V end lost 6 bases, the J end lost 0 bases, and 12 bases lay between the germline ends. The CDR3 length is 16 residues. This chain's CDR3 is CASSPPGLSYNSPLHF. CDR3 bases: TGTGCCAGCAGCCCACCGGGTCTCTCCTATAATTCACCCCTCCACTTT.